The clone carrying this T cell receptor (beta chain) was seen a handful of times. This record belongs to a study of beta chain features in type 1 diabetes. Study-wide background: Over all samples combined, 90 million to 140 million sorted cells were examined.

What was sequenced were expressed TCRB transcripts, since all of the isolated RNA had been reverse transcribed. Generated by immunoSEQ multiplex PCR, the TCRdb table keeps only in-frame clones and is missing some. Of about 160,000 clones listed, around 8% are singletons. Averaging approximately 120 mL, one heparinised blood draw came from each individual donor. V was cut by 5 bases and J by 7 bases, with 16 bases left in between. The length of the CDR3 is 14 residues. Germline assignment: CDR1 SGHTA and CDR2 FQGNSA. This rearrangement joins TRBV7-2 to TRBJ2-3; a possible D gene is TRBD2 (6 bases). Sequenced sample: central memory CD4+ T cells from blood. The receptor's source is a man between 18 and 35 years old in good health. CDR3 sequence: CASSEAGTVNTQYF. CDR3 coding DNA: TGTGCCAGCAGCGAAGCCGGGACTGTTAATACGCAGTATTTT.